This T cell receptor beta chain came from a study of CD8 T cells in Susac syndrome. cDNA came from about 0.5 to 1 ug RNA primed by random hexamers. TCRdb reprocessed the immunoSEQ multiplex PCR reads with MiXCR, giving one entry per CDR3 protein. The sample consists of about 430,000 distinct CDR3 sequences, around 85% of them appearing once. Per the germline V gene, CDR1 is MGHRA and CDR2 is YSYEKL. The CDR3 has 15 amino acids. V was pared by 9 bases and J by 3 bases, with 18 bases between. The rearrangement uses TRBV4-1 and TRBJ1-5, with D perhaps TRBD1 (6 bases). Sequencing was performed on CD8+ T cells from PBMCs. The TCR was taken from a human donor with multiple sclerosis. This CDR3 reads CASSRTEVINQPQHF. In DNA form, the CDR3 reads TGCGCCAGTTCTCGGACAGAGGTAATCAATCAGCCCCAGCATTTT.